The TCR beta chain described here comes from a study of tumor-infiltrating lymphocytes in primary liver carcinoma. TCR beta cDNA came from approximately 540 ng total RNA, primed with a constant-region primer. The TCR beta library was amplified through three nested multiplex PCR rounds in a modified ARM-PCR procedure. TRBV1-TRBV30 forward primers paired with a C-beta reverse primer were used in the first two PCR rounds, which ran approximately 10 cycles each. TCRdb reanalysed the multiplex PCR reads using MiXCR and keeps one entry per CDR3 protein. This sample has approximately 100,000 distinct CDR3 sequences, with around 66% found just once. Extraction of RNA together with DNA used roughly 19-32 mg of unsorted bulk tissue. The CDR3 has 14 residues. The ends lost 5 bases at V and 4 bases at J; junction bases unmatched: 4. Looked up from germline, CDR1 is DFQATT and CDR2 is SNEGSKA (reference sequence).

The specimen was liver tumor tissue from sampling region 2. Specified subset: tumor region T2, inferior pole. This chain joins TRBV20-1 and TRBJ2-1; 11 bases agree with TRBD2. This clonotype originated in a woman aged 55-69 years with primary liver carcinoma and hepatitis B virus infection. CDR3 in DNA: TGCAGTGCTCCGGGACTAGCGGATTACAATGAGCAGTTCTTC. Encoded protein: CSAPGLADYNEQFF.